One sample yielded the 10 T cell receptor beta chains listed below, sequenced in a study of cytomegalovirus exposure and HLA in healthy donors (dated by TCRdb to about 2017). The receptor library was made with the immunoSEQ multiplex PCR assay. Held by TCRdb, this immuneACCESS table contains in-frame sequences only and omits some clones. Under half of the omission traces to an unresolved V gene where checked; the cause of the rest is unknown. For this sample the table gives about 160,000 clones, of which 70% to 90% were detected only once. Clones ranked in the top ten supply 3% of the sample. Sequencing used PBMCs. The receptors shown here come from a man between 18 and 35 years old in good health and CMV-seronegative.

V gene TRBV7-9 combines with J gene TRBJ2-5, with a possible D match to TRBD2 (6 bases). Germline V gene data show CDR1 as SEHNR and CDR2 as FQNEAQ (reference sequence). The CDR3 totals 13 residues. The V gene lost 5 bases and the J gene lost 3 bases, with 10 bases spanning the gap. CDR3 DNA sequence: TGTGCCAGCAGCGCGGGACTTGAAGAGACCCAGTACTTC. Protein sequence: CASSAGLEETQYF.

CDR3: CASSLTQGRTDTQYF. CDR3 sequence (DNA): TGTGCCAGCAGTTTAACGCAGGGTCGCACAGATACGCAGTATTTT. V gene TRBV28 combines with J gene TRBJ2-3, with a tentative D call TRBD1 (5 bases). Germline V gives CDR1 MDHEN, CDR2 SYDVKM. This CDR3 has 15 amino acids. Trimming removed 2 bases from V and 1 base from J, with 10 bases in between.

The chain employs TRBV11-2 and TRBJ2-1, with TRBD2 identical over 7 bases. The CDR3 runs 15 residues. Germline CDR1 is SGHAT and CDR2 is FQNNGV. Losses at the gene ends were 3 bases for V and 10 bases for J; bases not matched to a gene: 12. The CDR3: CASSFAGTNTMEQFF. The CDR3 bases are TGTGCCAGCAGCTTTGCCGGGACTAACACAATGGAGCAGTTCTTC.

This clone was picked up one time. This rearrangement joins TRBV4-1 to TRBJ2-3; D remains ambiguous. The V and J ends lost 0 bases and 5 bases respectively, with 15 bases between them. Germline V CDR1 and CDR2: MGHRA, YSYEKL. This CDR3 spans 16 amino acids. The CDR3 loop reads CASSQEDSEVQDTQYF. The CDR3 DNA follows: TGCGCCAGCAGCCAAGAAGACTCCGAGGTTCAAGATACGCAGTATTTT.

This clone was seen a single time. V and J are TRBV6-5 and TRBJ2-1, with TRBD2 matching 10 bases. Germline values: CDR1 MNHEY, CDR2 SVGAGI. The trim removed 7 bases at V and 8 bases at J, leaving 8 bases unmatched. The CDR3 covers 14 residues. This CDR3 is CASTPILAGDEQFF. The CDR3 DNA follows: TGTGCCAGCACCCCCATCCTAGCGGGAGATGAGCAGTTCTTC.

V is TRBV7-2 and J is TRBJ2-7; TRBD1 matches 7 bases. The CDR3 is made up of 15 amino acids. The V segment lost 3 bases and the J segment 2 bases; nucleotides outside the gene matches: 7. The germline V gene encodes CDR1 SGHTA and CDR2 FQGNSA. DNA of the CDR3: TGTGCCAGCAGCTTTGCGACAGGGAGTACCTACGAGCAGTACTTC. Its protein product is CASSFATGSTYEQYF.

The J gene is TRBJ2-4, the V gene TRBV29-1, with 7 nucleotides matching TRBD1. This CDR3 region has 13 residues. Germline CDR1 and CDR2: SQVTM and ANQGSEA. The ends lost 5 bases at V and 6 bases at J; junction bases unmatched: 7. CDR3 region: CSVSGTERNIQYF. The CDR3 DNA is TGCAGCGTTTCAGGGACAGAAAGAAACATTCAGTACTTC.

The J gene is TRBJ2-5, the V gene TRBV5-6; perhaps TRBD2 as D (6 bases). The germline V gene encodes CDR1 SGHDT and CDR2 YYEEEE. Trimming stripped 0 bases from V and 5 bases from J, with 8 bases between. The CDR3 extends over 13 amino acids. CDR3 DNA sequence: TGTGCCAGCAGCTTGGTCGGAGGGGAGACCCAGTACTTC. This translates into CASSLVGGETQYF. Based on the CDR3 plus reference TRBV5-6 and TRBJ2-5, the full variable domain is DAGVTQSPTHLIKTRGQQVTLRCSPKSGHDTVSWYQQALGQGPQFIFQYYEEEERQRGNFPDRFSGHQFPNYSSELNVNALLLGDSALYLCASSLVGGETQYFGPGTRLLVL.

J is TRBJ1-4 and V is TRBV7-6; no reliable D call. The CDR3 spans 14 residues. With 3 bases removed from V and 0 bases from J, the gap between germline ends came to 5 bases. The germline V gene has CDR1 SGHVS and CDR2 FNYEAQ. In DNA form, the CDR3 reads TGTGCCAGCAGCTTGACACCAACTAATGAAAAACTGTTTTTT. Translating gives CASSLTPTNEKLFF. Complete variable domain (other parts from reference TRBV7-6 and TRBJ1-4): GAGVSQSPRYKVTKRGQDVALRCDPISGHVSLYWYRQALGQGPEFLTYFNYEAQQDKSGLPNDRFSAERPEGSISTLTIQRTEQRDSAMYRCASSLTPTNEKLFFGSGTQLSVL.

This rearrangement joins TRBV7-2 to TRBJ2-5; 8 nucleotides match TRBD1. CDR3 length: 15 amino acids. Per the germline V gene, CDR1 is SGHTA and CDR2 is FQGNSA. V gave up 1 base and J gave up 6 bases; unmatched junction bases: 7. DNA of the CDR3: TGTGCCAGCAGCTTAGGGGCAGGGGGCGTTAAGACCCAGTACTTC. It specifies CASSLGAGGVKTQYF.